One sample yielded the 25 T cell receptor beta chains listed below, sequenced in a study of technical replicates of blood from a handful of donors. Some clones are missing from TCRdb's copy, which holds only in-frame ones; the method was immunoSEQ multiplex PCR. The sample consists of tens of thousands of clones, about 83% of them appearing once. Sequenced material: PBMCs. The receptors here all came from a human donor in good health. Some clones in this sample may be carry-over from other donors' samples.

The rearrangement links TRBV4-1 to TRBJ1-2; D gene uncertain. The CDR3 runs 14 residues. CDR1 MGHRA and CDR2 YSYEKL come from the germline V gene. Trimming took 1 base from V and 5 from J, leaving 11 bases between them. CDR3 sequence (DNA): TGCGCCAGCAGCCAAGGAGGTCGGGGTTATGGCTACACCTTC. This codes for CASSQGGRGYGYTF.

The V gene is TRBV6-6, the J gene TRBJ2-7; 7 nucleotides align to TRBD2. CDR3 length equals 16 residues. With 5 bases clipped from V and 2 bases from J, the junction kept 12 bases outside the gene matches. Germline V CDR1 and CDR2: MNHNY, SVGAGI (reference sequence). The CDR3 bases are TGTGCCAGCAGTGGATCGGGCCAGGGACTACCCTACGAGCAGTACTTC. Amino acid sequence: CASSGSGQGLPYEQYF.

The chain couples TRBV4-1 to TRBJ2-5, with D possibly matching TRBD1 (6 bases). CDR3 length: 12 residues. Trimming took 4 bases from V and 5 from J, leaving 8 bases between them. CDR1 is MGHRA and CDR2 is YSYEKL in the germline V gene. The CDR3 region is CASSPTGETQYF. The CDR3 DNA reads as TGCGCCAGCAGCCCAACAGGGGAGACCCAGTACTTC.

The gene calls are TRBV7-6 and TRBJ1-1; possibly TRBD1 for D (6 bases). CDR1 and CDR2 (germline): SGHVS, FNYEAQ. The CDR3 loop spans 15 amino acids. Trimming removed 1 base from V and 3 bases from J, with 12 bases in between. The CDR3 DNA reads as TGTGCCAGCAGCTTAGGTCAGGGGTGGGACACTGAAGCTTTCTTT. Encoded protein: CASSLGQGWDTEAFF.

The CDR3 DNA follows: TGTGCCAGCAGTACGGGACTAGGTAATTATAATGAGCAGTTCTTC. It encodes CASSTGLGNYNEQFF. The chain links TRBV6-1 to TRBJ2-1; TRBD2 matches 8 bases. V dropped 5 bases and J dropped 7; count of bases not matched to a gene: 10. Germline CDR1 MNHNS, CDR2 SASEGT. CDR3 length: 15 amino acids.

The V call is TRBV19, the J call TRBJ1-2; TRBD1 matches 7 bases. The J segment lost 1 base and the V segment lost 8 bases, leaving 4 bases of the junction unmatched. Germline CDR1 and CDR2: LNHDA and SQIVND (reference sequence). The CDR3 contains 13 residues. The CDR3 is CASGDRGNYGYTF. CDR3 DNA sequence: TGTGCCAGTGGGGACAGAGGTAACTATGGCTACACCTTC.

This rearrangement joins TRBV4-2 to TRBJ1-2, with 7 positions matching TRBD1. This CDR3 is built from 14 residues. The V gene's germline CDR1 is LGHNA and CDR2 YNFKEQ. After removal of 4 bases from V and 4 bases from J, the junction contained 6 bases not matched to a gene. CDR3 DNA sequence: TGTGCCAGCAGCCCCGGACAGGCAAGCTATGGCTACACCTTC. Protein product: CASSPGQASYGYTF.

The chain carries TRBV27 and TRBJ1-3, with D perhaps matching TRBD1 (5 bases). Germline CDR1 is MNHEY and CDR2 is SMNVEV (reference sequence). V was pared by 2 bases and J by 2 bases, with 10 bases between. The CDR3 is 15 amino acids. CDR3 DNA sequence: TGTGCCAGCAGTTTAAGGGCAGGGACTGGAAACACCATATATTTT. This encodes CASSLRAGTGNTIYF.

The genes are TRBV7-2 and TRBJ1-1; weak D call: TRBD1 (6 bases). The CDR3 totals 13 residues. The germline V gene encodes CDR1 SGHTA and CDR2 FQGNSA. Trimming cost V 1 base and J 5 bases, with 8 bases left between them. The CDR3 here is CASSLEGGTEAFF. The DNA of the CDR3 is TGTGCCAGCAGCTTAGAGGGGGGGACTGAAGCTTTCTTT. The full variable domain, in which reference TRBV7-2 and TRBJ1-1 provide the parts outside the CDR3, is GAGVSQSPSNKVTEKGKDVELRCDPISGHTALYWYRQSLGQGLEFLIYFQGNSAPDKSGLPSDRFSAERTGGSVSTLTIQRTQQEDSAVYLCASSLEGGTEAFFGQGTRLTVV.

The CDR3 DNA reads TGTGCCAGCAGCTTAAGGCTCTTCACGGGTGAAGCTTTCTTT. It codes for CASSLRLFTGEAFF. The chain links TRBV7-2 to TRBJ1-1, with D hard to call. The CDR3 contains 14 residues. V lost 2 bases and J 7 bases, leaving 14 bases between the germline ends. Germline-derived CDR1 and CDR2 are SGHTA and FQGNSA.

This sequence joins TRBV9 and TRBJ1-3, with 7 bases fitting TRBD1. Germline V gene lookup returns CDR1 SGDLS and CDR2 YYNGEE. This CDR3 is 15 amino acids long. Unmatched junction bases numbered 4, after V lost 3 bases and J lost 1 base. The DNA of the CDR3 is TGTGCCAGCAGCGCGGGACAGACTTCTGGAAACACCATATATTTT. Encoded protein: CASSAGQTSGNTIYF.

This clone was picked up a small number of times. The chain couples TRBV7-2 to TRBJ1-6, with D perhaps TRBD1 (6 bases). Trimming took off 6 bases at V and 9 bases at J, with 18 bases between the two ends. Germline CDR1 and CDR2: SGHTA and FQGNSA. The CDR3 spans 15 residues. CDR3 nucleotide sequence: TGTGCCAGCAGGGGGGACACCCCTATGGTTTCACCCCTCCACTTT. The encoded protein is CASRGDTPMVSPLHF.

Here the CDR3 DNA reads TGCAGTGCTAGTCGAGCCTCAGGGTCTTTCTTT. This sequence encodes CSASRASGSFF. The chain recombines TRBV20-1 with TRBJ1-1; D possibly corresponds to TRBD1 (5 bases). CDR3 length: 11 residues. V dropped 3 bases and J dropped 12 bases, with 14 bases sitting between them. Germline V gene lookup returns CDR1 DFQATT and CDR2 SNEGSKA (reference sequence).

The chain links TRBV7-6 to TRBJ1-1, with 7 nucleotides matching TRBD1. Germline values: CDR1 SGHVS, CDR2 FNYEAQ. V trimming: 4 bases; J trimming: 1 base; junction bases outside the gene matches: 18. The CDR3 extends over 19 amino acids. CDR3 loop: CASSYRAPSTGQRNTEAFF. The CDR3 DNA follows: TGTGCCAGCAGCTACAGAGCTCCCTCAACGGGACAGAGGAACACTGAAGCTTTCTTT. The variable domain in full, with the rest retrieved from reference TRBV7-6 and TRBJ1-1, is GAGVSQSPRYKVTKRGQDVALRCDPISGHVSLYWYRQALGQGPEFLTYFNYEAQQDKSGLPNDRFSAERPEGSISTLTIQRTEQRDSAMYRCASSYRAPSTGQRNTEAFFGQGTRLTVV.

The chain links TRBV6-1 to TRBJ1-2, with 9 bases matching TRBD1. Germline assignment: CDR1 MNHNS and CDR2 SASEGT. The V segment lost 6 bases and the J segment 5 bases; nucleotides outside the gene matches: 7. The CDR3 runs to 14 residues. CDR3 loop: CASSLEQGAYGYTF. The DNA of the CDR3 is TGTGCCAGCAGCTTGGAACAGGGGGCTTATGGCTACACCTTC.

This chain uses TRBV18 with TRBJ2-7, with a weak D call TRBD2 (5 bases). This CDR3 comprises 13 residues. Trimming stripped 1 base from V and 3 bases from J, with 7 bases between. Germline CDR1 KGHSH, CDR2 LQKENI. CDR3 sequence reads: CASSPQGGYEQYF. CDR3 nucleotide sequence: TGTGCCAGCTCACCACAAGGAGGCTACGAGCAGTACTTC.

The CDR3 nucleotides are TGTGCCAGCAGCTTAGCGAGGGTAGGACAGGGGGCTTACGAGCAGTACTTC. This sequence encodes CASSLARVGQGAYEQYF. The rearrangement uses TRBV7-6 and TRBJ2-7, with TRBD1 identical over 11 bases. Per germline, CDR1 SGHVS and CDR2 FNYEAQ. After removal of 0 bases from V and 4 bases from J, the junction contained 8 bases not matched to a gene. The CDR3 extends over 17 amino acids.

The J gene is TRBJ2-4, the V gene TRBV2; TRBD2 matches 7 bases. The CDR3 runs 14 residues. With 4 bases clipped from V and 7 bases from J, the junction kept 7 bases outside the gene matches. CDR1 and CDR2 from the germline V gene are SNHLY and FYNNEI. The CDR3 region has the DNA TGTGCCAGCAGTGTTTGGGGGGGGAGCAACATTCAGTACTTC. It codes for CASSVWGGSNIQYF.

This chain links TRBV6-6 with TRBJ2-1; no definite D call. Germline loops: CDR1 MNHNY, CDR2 SVGAGI (reference sequence). V shed 0 bases and J shed 6 bases, with 3 bases lying between them. CDR3 length equals 12 residues. In DNA, the CDR3 is TGTGCCAGCAGTTACTCGAGCAATGAGCAGTTCTTC. This codes for CASSYSSNEQFF.

The rearrangement links TRBV7-9 to TRBJ1-2; a possible D gene is TRBD1 (5 bases). Trimming stripped 0 bases from V and 3 bases from J, with 11 bases between. In germline, CDR1 is SEHNR, CDR2 FQNEAQ (reference sequence). The CDR3 consists of 15 residues. The chain's CDR3 is CASSLAGAGHYGYTF. CDR3 nucleotide sequence: TGTGCCAGCAGCTTAGCAGGGGCAGGGCACTATGGCTACACCTTC.

There are a few counts of this clone. The chain joins TRBV27 to TRBJ2-2, with a tentative D call TRBD2 (5 bases). V lost 6 bases, J lost 7 bases, and 12 bases lay in between. Germline V lookup: CDR1 MNHEY, CDR2 SMNVEV (reference sequence). The CDR3 runs to 13 residues. The chain's CDR3 is CASSGLIIGELFF. CDR3 nucleotide sequence: TGTGCCAGCAGCGGACTCATCATCGGGGAGCTGTTTTTT.

This chain links TRBV6-5 with TRBJ1-2; a possible D gene is TRBD1 (5 bases). The CDR3 is 15 residues long. Germline V CDR1 and CDR2: MNHEY, SVGAGI. V gave up 6 bases and J gave up 0 bases, with 14 bases separating them. The CDR3: CASSLGGKSNYGYTF. CDR3 nucleotides: TGTGCCAGCAGCCTGGGGGGAAAATCTAACTATGGCTACACCTTC.

The V call is TRBV2, the J call TRBJ2-7; no reliable D call. This CDR3 spans 14 amino acids. V gave up 5 bases and J gave up 1 base, with 12 bases separating them. Per germline, CDR1 SNHLY and CDR2 FYNNEI. Written as DNA, the CDR3 is TGTGCCAGCAGTACTATCGTTCTATCCTACGAGCAGTACTTC. Translating gives CASSTIVLSYEQYF.

The chain is built from TRBV19 and TRBJ2-7, with TRBD1 identical over 9 bases. V dropped 3 bases and J dropped 4; count of bases not matched to a gene: 4. Germline V gene sequence: CDR1 LNHDA, CDR2 SQIVND (reference sequence). This CDR3 spans 14 amino acids. CDR3 loop: CASSITGGGYEQYF. In nucleotides, the CDR3 is TGTGCCAGTAGTATTACAGGGGGCGGGTACGAGCAGTACTTC.

This CDR3 is CASSSTSGGTGELFF. The CDR3 DNA reads as TGTGCCAGCAGCTCCACTAGCGGGGGGACCGGGGAGCTGTTTTTT. The genes are TRBV7-2 and TRBJ2-2, with TRBD2 matching 12 bases. V was clipped by 4 bases and J by 5 bases; unmatched bases: 2. Germline CDR1 is SGHTA and CDR2 is FQGNSA. CDR3 length: 15 residues.